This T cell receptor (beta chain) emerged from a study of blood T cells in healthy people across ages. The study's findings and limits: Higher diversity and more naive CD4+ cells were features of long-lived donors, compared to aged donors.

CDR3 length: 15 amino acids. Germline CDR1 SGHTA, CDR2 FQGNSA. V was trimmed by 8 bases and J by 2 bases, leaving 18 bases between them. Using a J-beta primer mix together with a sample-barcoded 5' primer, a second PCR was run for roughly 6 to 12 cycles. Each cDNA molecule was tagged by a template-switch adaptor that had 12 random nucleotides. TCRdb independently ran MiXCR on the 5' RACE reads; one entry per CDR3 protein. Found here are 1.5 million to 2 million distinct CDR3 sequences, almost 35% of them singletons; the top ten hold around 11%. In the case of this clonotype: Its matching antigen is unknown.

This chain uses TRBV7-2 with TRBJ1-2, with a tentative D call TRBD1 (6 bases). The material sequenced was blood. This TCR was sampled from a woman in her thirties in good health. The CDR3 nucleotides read TGTGCCAGCCCCCGAATAGGGGGTGGAAACTATGGCTACACCTTC. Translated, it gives CASPRIGGGNYGYTF.